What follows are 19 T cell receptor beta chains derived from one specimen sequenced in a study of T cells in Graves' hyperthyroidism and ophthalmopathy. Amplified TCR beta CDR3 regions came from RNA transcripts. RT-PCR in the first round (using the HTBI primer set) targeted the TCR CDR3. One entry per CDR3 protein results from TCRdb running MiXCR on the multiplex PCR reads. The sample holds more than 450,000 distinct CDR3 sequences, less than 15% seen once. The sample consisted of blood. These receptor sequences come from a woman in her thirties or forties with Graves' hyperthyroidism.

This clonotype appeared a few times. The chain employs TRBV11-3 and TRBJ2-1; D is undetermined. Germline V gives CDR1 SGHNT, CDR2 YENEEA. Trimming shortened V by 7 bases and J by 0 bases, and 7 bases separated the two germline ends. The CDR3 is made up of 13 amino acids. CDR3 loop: CASNEDSYNEQFF. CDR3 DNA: TGTGCCAGCAACGAAGACTCCTACAATGAGCAGTTCTTC.

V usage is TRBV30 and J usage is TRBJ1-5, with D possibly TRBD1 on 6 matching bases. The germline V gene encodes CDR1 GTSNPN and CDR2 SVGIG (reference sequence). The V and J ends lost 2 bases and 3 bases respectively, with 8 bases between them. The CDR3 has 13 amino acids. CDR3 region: CAWSKGVNQPQHF. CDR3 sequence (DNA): TGTGCCTGGAGTAAGGGGGTCAATCAGCCCCAGCATTTT.

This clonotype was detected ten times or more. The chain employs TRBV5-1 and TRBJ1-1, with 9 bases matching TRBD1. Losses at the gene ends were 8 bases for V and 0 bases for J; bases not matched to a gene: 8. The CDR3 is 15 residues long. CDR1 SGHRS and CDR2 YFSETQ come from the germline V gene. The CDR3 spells CASGRDRAMNTEAFF. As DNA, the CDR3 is TGCGCCAGTGGAAGGGACAGGGCTATGAACACTGAAGCTTTCTTT.

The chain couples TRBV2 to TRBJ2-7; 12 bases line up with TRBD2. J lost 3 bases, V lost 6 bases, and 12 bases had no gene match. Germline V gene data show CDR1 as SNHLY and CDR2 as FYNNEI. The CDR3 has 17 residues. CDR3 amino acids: CASSPTTLAGGGYEQYF. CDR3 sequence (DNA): TGTGCCAGCAGCCCTACCACCCTAGCGGGAGGGGGCTACGAGCAGTACTTC.

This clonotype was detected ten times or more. The CDR3 sequence is CASSEITGVRSYEQYF. The CDR3 nucleotides are TGTGCCAGCAGTGAGATAACAGGGGTTCGGTCCTACGAGCAGTACTTC. The rearrangement uses TRBV6-1 and TRBJ2-7; 7 nucleotides match TRBD1. Germline values: CDR1 MNHNS, CDR2 SASEGT. The CDR3 is 16 amino acids. The ends lost 3 bases at V and 1 base at J; junction bases unmatched: 9.

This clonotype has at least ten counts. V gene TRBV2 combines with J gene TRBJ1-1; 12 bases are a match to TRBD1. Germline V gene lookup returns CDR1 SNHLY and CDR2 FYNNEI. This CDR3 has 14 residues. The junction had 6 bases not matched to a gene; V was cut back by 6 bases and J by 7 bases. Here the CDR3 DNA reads TGTGCCAGCAGCCCAGGGACAGGGGGCGGTGAAGCTTTCTTT. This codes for CASSPGTGGGEAFF.

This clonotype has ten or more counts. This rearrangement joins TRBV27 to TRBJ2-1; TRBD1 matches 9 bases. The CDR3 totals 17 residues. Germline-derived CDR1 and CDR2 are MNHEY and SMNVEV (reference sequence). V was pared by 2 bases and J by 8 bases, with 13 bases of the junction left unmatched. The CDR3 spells CASSLLATGGEGYEQFF. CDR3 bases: TGTGCCAGCAGTTTACTCGCAACAGGGGGCGAGGGGTATGAGCAGTTCTTC.

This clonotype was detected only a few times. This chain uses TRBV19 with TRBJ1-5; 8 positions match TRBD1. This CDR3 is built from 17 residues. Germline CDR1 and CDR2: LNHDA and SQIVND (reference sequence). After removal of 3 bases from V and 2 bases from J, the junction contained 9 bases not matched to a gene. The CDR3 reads CASSIRRGHVGNQPQHF. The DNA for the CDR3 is TGTGCCAGTAGTATTCGCAGGGGGCATGTTGGCAATCAGCCCCAGCATTTT.

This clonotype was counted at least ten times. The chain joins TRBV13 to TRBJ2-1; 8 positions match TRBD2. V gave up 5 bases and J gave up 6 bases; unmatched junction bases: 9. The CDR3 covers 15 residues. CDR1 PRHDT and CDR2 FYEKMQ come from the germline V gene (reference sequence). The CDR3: CASSRGTSGINEQFF. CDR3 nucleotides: TGTGCCAGCAGCAGAGGAACTAGCGGCATCAATGAGCAGTTCTTC.

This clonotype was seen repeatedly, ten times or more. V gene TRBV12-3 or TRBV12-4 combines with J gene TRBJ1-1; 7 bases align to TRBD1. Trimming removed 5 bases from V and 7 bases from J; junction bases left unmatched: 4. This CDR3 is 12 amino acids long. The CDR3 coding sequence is TGTGCCAGCAGTCTACAGGGGTATGAAGCTTTCTTT. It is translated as CASSLQGYEAFF.

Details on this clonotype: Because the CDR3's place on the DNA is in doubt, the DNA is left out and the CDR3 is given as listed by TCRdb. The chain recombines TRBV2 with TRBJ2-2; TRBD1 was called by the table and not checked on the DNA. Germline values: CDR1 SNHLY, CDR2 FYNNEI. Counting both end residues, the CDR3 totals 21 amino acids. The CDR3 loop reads CASIETLSGTDLYFGAGELFF.

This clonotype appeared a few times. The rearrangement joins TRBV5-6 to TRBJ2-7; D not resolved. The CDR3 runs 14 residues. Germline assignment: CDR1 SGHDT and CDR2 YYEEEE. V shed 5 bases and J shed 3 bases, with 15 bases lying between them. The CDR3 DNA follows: TGTGCCAGCAGTGCCGGCGGACGAAACTACGAGCAGTACTTC. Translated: CASSAGGRNYEQYF.

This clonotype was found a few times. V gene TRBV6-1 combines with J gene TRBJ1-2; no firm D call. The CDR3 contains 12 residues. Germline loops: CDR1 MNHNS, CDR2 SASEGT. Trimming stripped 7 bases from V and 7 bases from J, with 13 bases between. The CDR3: CASTPGDRGYTF. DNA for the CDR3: TGTGCCAGCACCCCCGGCGATCGTGGCTACACCTTC.

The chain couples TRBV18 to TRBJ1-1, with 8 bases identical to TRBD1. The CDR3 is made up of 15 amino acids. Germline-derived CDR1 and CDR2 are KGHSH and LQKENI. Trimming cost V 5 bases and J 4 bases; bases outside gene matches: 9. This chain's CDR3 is CASSTSQQGGTEAFF. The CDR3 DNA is TGTGCCAGCTCAACAAGCCAACAGGGGGGCACTGAAGCTTTCTTT.

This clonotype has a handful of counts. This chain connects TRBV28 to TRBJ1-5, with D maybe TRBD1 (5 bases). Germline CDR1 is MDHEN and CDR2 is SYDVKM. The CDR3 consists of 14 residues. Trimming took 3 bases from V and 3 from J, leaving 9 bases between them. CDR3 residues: CASSFRGINQPQHF. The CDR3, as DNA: TGTGCCAGCAGTTTTAGGGGAATCAATCAGCCCCAGCATTTT.

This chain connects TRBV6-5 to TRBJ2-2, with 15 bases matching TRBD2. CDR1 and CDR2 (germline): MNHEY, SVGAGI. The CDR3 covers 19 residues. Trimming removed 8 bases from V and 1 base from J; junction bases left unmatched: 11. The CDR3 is CASESILGLAGGNTGELFF. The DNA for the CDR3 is TGTGCCAGCGAATCTATTTTGGGACTAGCGGGAGGGAACACCGGGGAGCTGTTTTTT.

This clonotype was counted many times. CDR3 coding DNA: TGTGCCAGCGGGGACAGCTCCTACGAGCAGTACTTC. Encoded protein: CASGDSSYEQYF. The chain uses TRBV2 and TRBJ2-7; TRBD1 aligns across 7 bases. Germline CDR1 is SNHLY and CDR2 is FYNNEI. The CDR3 spans 12 residues. V shed 8 bases, J shed 0 bases, and the junction held 1 base outside the gene matches.

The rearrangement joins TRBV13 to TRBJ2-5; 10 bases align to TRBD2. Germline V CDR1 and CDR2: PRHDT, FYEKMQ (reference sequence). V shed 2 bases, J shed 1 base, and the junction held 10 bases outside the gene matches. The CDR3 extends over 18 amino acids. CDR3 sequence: CASSLIRSGRGAQETQYF. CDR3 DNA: TGTGCCAGCAGCTTAATCCGGAGCGGGAGGGGTGCCCAAGAGACCCAGTACTTC.

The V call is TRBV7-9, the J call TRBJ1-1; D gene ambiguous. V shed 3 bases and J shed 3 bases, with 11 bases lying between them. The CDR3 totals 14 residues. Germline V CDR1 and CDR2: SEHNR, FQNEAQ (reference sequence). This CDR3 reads CASSFGGRDTEAFF. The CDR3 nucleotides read TGTGCCAGCAGCTTCGGAGGCCGAGACACTGAAGCTTTCTTT. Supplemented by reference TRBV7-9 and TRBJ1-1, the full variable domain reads DTGVSQNPRHKITKRGQNVTFRCDPISEHNRLYWYRQTLGQGPEFLTYFQNEAQLEKSRLLSDRFSAERPKGSFSTLEIQRTEQGDSAMYLCASSFGGRDTEAFFGQGTRLTVV.